This T cell receptor beta chain was captured by sequencing in a study of Graves' ophthalmopathy and Graves' hyperthyroidism. TCR beta CDR3 amplification used RNA transcripts. HTBI-primed RT-PCR formed the first round, and a multiplex PCR formed the second. MiXCR, applied by TCRdb to the multiplex PCR reads, yields one record per CDR3 protein. The data hold about 620,000 distinct CDR3 sequences, with about a fifth observed a single time. The term stable hyperthyroidism indicated an absence of ophthalmopathy within 18 months of follow-up. It was on clinical symptoms, serum thyroxine, TRAb, thyroid ultrasound and orbital computed tomography that diagnosis relied. This clonotype was observed many times. The target antigen is unknown. The V and J ends lost 2 bases and 3 bases, in that order; junction bases with no gene match: 11. This CDR3 is built from 19 residues. Germline CDR1 and CDR2: MGHRA and YSYEKL.

Notes on the study in general: Most expanded thyroid clonotypes above 0.001 frequency also appeared in blood.

Input material: peripheral blood. The receptor was isolated from a woman between 18 and 29 years old with stable Graves' hyperthyroidism. Some clones in this sample may be carry-over from other donors' samples. V and J are TRBV4-1 and TRBJ2-5, with 14 nucleotides matching TRBD2. The CDR3 here is CASSQTQGLAGVLKETQYF. The DNA of the CDR3 is TGCGCCAGCAGCCAAACCCAGGGACTAGCGGGAGTTTTGAAAGAGACCCAGTACTTC.